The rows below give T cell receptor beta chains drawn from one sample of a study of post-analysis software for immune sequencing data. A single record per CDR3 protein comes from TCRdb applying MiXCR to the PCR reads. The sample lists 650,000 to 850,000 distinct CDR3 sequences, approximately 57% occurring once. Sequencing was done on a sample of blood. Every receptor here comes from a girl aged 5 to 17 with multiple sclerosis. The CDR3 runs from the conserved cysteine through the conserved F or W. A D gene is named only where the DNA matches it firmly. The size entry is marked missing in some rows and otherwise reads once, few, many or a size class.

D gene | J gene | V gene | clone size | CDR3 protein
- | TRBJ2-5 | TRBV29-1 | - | CSVEERSVQETQYF
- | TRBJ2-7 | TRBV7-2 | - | CASSHGTRGYEQYF
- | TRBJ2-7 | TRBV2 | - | CASSDGGTYEQYF
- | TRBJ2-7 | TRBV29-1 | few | CSVESPHQGSSSEQYF
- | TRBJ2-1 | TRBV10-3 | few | CAISEFEKNNNEQFF
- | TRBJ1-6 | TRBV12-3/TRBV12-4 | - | CASGGFEGVRDNSPLHF
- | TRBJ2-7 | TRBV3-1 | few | CASSQDWQGASYEQYF
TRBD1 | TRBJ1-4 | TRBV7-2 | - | CASSPLAGGFEKLFF
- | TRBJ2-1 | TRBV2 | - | CASSPTVYNEQFF
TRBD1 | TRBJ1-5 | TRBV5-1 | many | CASSLGQGSNQPQHF
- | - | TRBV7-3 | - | CASSLTIGGEQYF
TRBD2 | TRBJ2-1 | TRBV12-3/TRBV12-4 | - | CASSSRLADNEQFF
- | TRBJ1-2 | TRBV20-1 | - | CSASPQGGYYGYTF
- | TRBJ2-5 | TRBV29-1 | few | CSVQDFQETQYF
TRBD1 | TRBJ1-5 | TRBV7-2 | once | CASSTGAGSNQPQHF
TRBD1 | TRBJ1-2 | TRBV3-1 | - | CASSRGTVSSYGYTF
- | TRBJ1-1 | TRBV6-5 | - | CASSLRVSTEAFF
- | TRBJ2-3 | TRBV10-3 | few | CATYYRITDTQYF
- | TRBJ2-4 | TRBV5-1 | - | CASSSGGPKNIQYF
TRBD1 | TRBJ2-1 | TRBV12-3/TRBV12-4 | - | CASSFGQGADEQFF
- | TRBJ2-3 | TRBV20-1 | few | CSASPTSIADTQYF
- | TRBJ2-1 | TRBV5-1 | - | CASSLGSGWKSYNEQFF
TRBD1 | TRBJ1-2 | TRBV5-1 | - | CASSPNRGLDGYTF
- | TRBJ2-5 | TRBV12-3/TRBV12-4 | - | CASRPSWFTLGVQETQYF
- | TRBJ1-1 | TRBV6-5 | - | CASSYSRQGGTEAFF
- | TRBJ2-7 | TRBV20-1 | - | CSARASGREQYF
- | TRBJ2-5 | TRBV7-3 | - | CASSLKGPRGETQYF
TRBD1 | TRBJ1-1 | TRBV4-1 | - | CASSQGIQGFTEAFF
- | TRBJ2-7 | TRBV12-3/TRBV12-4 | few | CASRLALAASYEQYF
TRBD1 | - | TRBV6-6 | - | CASSYLMAGGGYEQYF
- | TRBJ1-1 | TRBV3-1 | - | CASSQVVFTEAFF
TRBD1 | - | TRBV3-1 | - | CASSQWPGQGRETQYF
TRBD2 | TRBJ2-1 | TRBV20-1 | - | CSAPQTSGRGYNEQFF